This TCR beta chain was identified during a study of blood T cells in healthy people across ages. Study-level results: Significant beta diversity loss was already apparent by age approximately 36, declining roughly linearly. Both naive CD4+ cell counts and diversity were greater in long-lived donors than in aged donors.

This CDR3 spans 14 amino acids. The ends lost 8 bases at V and 11 bases at J; junction bases unmatched: 17. A second PCR, run for roughly 7 to 12 cycles, used a sample-barcoded 5' primer plus a J-beta primer mix. Carrying 12 random nucleotides, a template-switch adaptor labeled each individual cDNA molecule. A single record per CDR3 protein comes from TCRdb applying MiXCR to the 5' RACE reads. The data contain about 640,000 distinct CDR3 sequences, about 30% of them singletons. This clonotype was observed many times. Its antigen is currently unknown. The chain is built from TRBV12-3 or TRBV12-4 and TRBJ2-5, with 7 bases lining up with TRBD2. The source of this sequence is a woman older than 75 in good health. Sequencing was performed on blood. CDR3 region: CASARGAGAPGQYF. The CDR3 DNA reads as TGTGCCAGCGCCCGGGGTGCGGGAGCACCCGGGCAGTACTTC.